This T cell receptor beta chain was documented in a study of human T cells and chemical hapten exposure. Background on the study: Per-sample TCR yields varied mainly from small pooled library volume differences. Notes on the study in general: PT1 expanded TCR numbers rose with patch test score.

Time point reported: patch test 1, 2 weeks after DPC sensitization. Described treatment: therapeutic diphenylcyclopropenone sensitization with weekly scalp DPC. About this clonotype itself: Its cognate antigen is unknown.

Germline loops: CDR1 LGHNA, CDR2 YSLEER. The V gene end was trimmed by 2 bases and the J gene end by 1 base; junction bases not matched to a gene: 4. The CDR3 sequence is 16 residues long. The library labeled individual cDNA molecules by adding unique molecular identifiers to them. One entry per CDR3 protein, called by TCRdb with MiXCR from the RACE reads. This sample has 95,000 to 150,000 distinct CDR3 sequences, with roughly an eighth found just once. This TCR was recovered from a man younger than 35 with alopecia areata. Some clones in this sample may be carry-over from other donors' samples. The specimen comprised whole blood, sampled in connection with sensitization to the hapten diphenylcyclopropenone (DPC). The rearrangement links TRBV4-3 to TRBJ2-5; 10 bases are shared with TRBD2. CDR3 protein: CASSQNSGGVQETQYF. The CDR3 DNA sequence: TGCGCCAGCAGCCAAAACAGCGGGGGGGTCCAAGAGACCCAGTACTTC.